These T cell receptor beta chains were read from a single sample in a study of Ad26.COV2.S vaccination and SARS-CoV-2 variants. The protocol was immunoSEQ multiplex PCR, while the TCRdb copy is restricted to in-frame clones and leaves out a portion. The table includes fewer than 50,000 clones, roughly 84% detected once. The sequenced sample was peripheral blood, obtained after recovery from COVID-19. These receptors came from a human donor who had recovered from COVID-19. Each CDR3 is given with its conserved first and last residue. A D gene is named only where the DNA matches it firmly. Clone size appears in some rows only: once, few, many, or a class for an expanded clone.

v_call,d_call,clone_size,j_call,cdr3_length,cdr3_aa,cdr3_nt
TRBV10-2,TRBD1,few,TRBJ1-2,12,CASSRDSGGYTF,TGCGCCAGCAGCCGGGACAGCGGCGGCTACACCTTC
TRBV7-2,-,-,TRBJ1-2,13,CASSSSGPPGYTF,TGTGCCAGCAGCTCCTCAGGGCCCCCGGGCTACACCTTC
TRBV29-1,-,-,TRBJ1-5,13,CSVGGREGQPQHF,TGCAGCGTTGGGGGCAGGGAGGGCCAGCCCCAGCATTTT
TRBV18,TRBD1,-,TRBJ2-7,16,CASSLTSGTGRYEQYF,TGTGCCAGCTCTCTTACTTCCGGGACAGGGAGGTACGAGCAGTACTTC
TRBV7-8,-,-,TRBJ1-1,14,CASTLLGGGTEAFF,TGTGCCAGCACCCTCCTGGGGGGGGGCACTGAAGCTTTCTTT
TRBV29-1,-,-,TRBJ1-2,13,CSVEVGTSYGYTF,TGCAGCGTTGAAGTAGGGACTAGCTATGGCTACACCTTC
TRBV15,-,-,TRBJ2-1,15,CATSRDGPPYNEQFF,TGTGCCACCAGCAGAGACGGCCCCCCCTACAATGAGCAGTTCTTC
TRBV19,-,-,TRBJ1-2,15,CASSSVGTGGYGYTF,TGTGCCAGTAGTTCAGTAGGGACGGGTGGCTATGGCTACACCTTC
TRBV27,-,-,TRBJ2-3,15,CASSSPTRGTDTQYF,TGTGCCAGCAGTTCTCCGACTAGAGGCACAGATACGCAGTATTTT
TRBV10-2,-,-,TRBJ1-2,15,CASSTTERPNYGYTF,TGCGCCAGCAGTACAACCGAGAGGCCGAACTATGGCTACACCTTC
TRBV18,-,-,TRBJ1-2,16,CASSRGEGNTNYGYTF,TGTGCCAGCTCACGAGGGGAGGGGAACACTAACTATGGCTACACCTTC
TRBV28,TRBD1,-,TRBJ2-4,19,CASSSHRGNYGGAKNIQYF,TGTGCCAGCAGTTCCCACAGGGGAAACTATGGAGGAGCCAAAAACATTCAGTACTTC
TRBV19,-,few,TRBJ2-3,13,CATTTSLTDTQYF,TGTGCCACGACCACGAGTCTGACAGATACGCAGTATTTT
TRBV24-1,TRBD2,-,TRBJ2-1,17,CATSEPPGRGGYNEQFF,TGTGCCACCAGTGAGCCGCCAGGGAGGGGCGGCTACAATGAGCAGTTCTTC
TRBV7-2,-,few,TRBJ1-5,14,CASSLRGGNQPQHF,TGTGCCAGCAGTCTACGGGGGGGCAATCAGCCCCAGCATTTT
TRBV25-1,-,-,TRBJ1-2,13,CASSDRVSEGYTF,TGTGCCAGCAGTGACCGGGTATCGGAAGGCTACACCTTC
TRBV4-1,-,few,TRBJ2-5,15,CASSQDHWSQETQYF,TGCGCCAGCAGCCAAGATCATTGGAGCCAAGAGACCCAGTACTTC
TRBV12-3/TRBV12-4,-,-,TRBJ2-3,13,CASRLDSTDTQYF,TGTGCCAGCAGGTTGGACAGCACAGATACGCAGTATTTT
TRBV3-1/TRBV3-2,TRBD2,few,TRBJ2-2,14,CASRVAGGNGELFF,TGTGCCAGCAGGGTAGCGGGAGGGAACGGGGAGCTGTTTTTT
TRBV5-1,TRBD1,-,TRBJ2-7,15,CASSPGQEESYEQYF,TGCGCCAGCAGCCCGGGACAGGAAGAGTCGTACGAGCAGTACTTC
TRBV28,-,-,TRBJ1-1,13,CASSSQGYTEAFF,TGTGCCAGCAGTTCCCAGGGATACACTGAAGCTTTCTTT
TRBV4-2,-,-,TRBJ2-1,17,CASSQAVRQSSYNEQFF,TGTGCCAGCAGCCAAGCGGTGCGGCAGAGCTCCTACAATGAGCAGTTCTTC